Each of the 5 T cell receptor beta chains below was sequenced from the same sample in a study of Ad26.COV2.S vaccination and SARS-CoV-2 variants. Produced via immunoSEQ multiplex PCR; TCRdb's table is partial and in-frame only. The table records about 480,000 clones, 87% of them present only once. The treatment is: over 15 received Ad26.COV2.S at low or high dose, single or two shots; several received placebo; per-sample allocation not given. It was on day 63 after the first vaccine or placebo injection that samples were taken. Here the sequenced sample was peripheral blood, taken in a trial of Ad26.COV2.S vaccine versus placebo. These receptors were taken from a person between 18 and 65 years old who received the Ad26.COV2.S COVID-19 vaccine or a placebo.

A word on this clone: This specimen includes other DNA sequences encoding the same CDR3. The rearrangement links TRBV28 to TRBJ1-5; no clear D. This CDR3 contains 12 residues. V shed 2 bases and J shed 5 bases, with 4 bases lying between them. Per germline, CDR1 MDHEN and CDR2 SYDVKM. The CDR3 spells CASSLEDQPQHF. For the CDR3, the DNA is TGTGCCAGCAGTTTAGAGGATCAGCCCCAGCATTTT.

The chain is built from TRBV7-8 and TRBJ2-1, with a possible D match to TRBD2 (5 bases). Germline assignment: CDR1 SGHVS and CDR2 FQNEAQ. Trimming removed 3 bases at V and 0 bases at J, with 15 bases between. There are 17 residues in the CDR3. CDR3 nucleotides: TGTGCCAGCAGCTTGGGAGTTGCGGCTGACTCCTACAATGAGCAGTTCTTC. Translating it yields CASSLGVAADSYNEQFF.

The chain recombines TRBV7-8 with TRBJ2-5; 14 bases fit TRBD2. With V trimmed by 4 bases and J by 4 bases, 17 bases remained unmatched. Germline V gene data show CDR1 as SGHVS and CDR2 as FQNEAQ. The CDR3 spans 20 residues. The CDR3 region is CASSSSATGLAGVAPETQYF. CDR3 nucleotides: TGTGCCAGCAGCTCATCAGCGACGGGACTAGCGGGAGTGGCGCCAGAGACCCAGTACTTC.

V and J are TRBV7-8 and TRBJ2-1, with unresolved D. CDR3 length: 13 amino acids. From germline, CDR1 is SGHVS and CDR2 FQNEAQ. V gave up 5 bases and J gave up 5 bases, with 10 bases separating them. This CDR3 reads CASSREGNNEQFF. CDR3 in DNA: TGTGCCAGCAGCCGAGAAGGGAACAATGAGCAGTTCTTC. The complete variable domain, with remaining parts taken from reference TRBV7-8 and TRBJ2-1, reads GAGVSQSPRYKVAKRGQDVALRCDPISGHVSLFWYQQALGQGPEFLTYFQNEAQLDKSGLPSDRFFAERPEGSVSTLKIQRTQQEDSAVYLCASSREGNNEQFFGPGTRLTVL.

The chain has TRBV29-1 and TRBJ2-1; 9 nucleotides match TRBD1. The germline CDR1 and CDR2 sequences are SQVTM and ANQGSEA. This CDR3 has 20 residues. V shed 6 bases, J shed 5 bases, and the junction held 26 bases outside the gene matches. The CDR3 loop is CSVPMGSGQGFFVGDNEQFF. The CDR3 DNA reads as TGCAGCGTCCCAATGGGCTCGGGACAGGGATTCTTTGTTGGTGACAATGAGCAGTTCTTC.